In this sample, the clone carrying this T cell receptor (beta chain) turned up a few times. Its antigen remains unknown. CDR3 length: 18 amino acids. V was pared by 1 base and J by 9 bases, with 28 bases between. The germline V gene encodes CDR1 SGHDT and CDR2 YYEEEE. The sample comes from a study of T cells in localized non-small cell lung cancer. Measured with immunoSEQ multiplex PCR; TCRdb has only the in-frame clones, and not every one. The sample carries about 52,000 clones, around nine tenths recorded once. The study's findings and limits: Maximal T cell clonality occurred in uninvolved adjacent lung, with tumor ranking below it. Across samples, adjacent lung featured a median approximately 60 of the top 100 tumor clones.

The sample here was PBMCs, taken before any cancer treatment. This sequence joins TRBV5-6 and TRBJ2-5, with D possibly being TRBD1 or TRBD2 (6 bases each). The sequence was obtained from a female donor with stage II lung adenocarcinoma. This chain's CDR3 is CASSLTLSGAGTGKSQYF. DNA for the CDR3: TGTGCCAGCAGCTTGACTTTATCGGGGGCGGGGACCGGGAAATCCCAGTACTTC.